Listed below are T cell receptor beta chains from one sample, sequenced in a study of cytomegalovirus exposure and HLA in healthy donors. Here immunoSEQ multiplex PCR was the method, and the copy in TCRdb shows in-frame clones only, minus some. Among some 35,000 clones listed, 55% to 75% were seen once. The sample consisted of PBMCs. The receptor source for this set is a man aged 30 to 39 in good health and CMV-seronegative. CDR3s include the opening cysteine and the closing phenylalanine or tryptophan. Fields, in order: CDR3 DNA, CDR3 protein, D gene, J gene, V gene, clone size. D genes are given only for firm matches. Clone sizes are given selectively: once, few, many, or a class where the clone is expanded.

TGTGCCAGCAAAGAGGATACGCAGTATTTT,CASKEDTQYF,NA,TRBJ2-3,TRBV6-6,NA
TGTGCCAGCAGCTTACAAGCGGGAGTCGAGCAGTTCTTC,CASSLQAGVEQFF,TRBD2,TRBJ2-1,TRBV11-2,once
TGTGCCAGCAGCTTACCGGGATCGGCCAAAAACATTCAGTACTTC,CASSLPGSAKNIQYF,NA,TRBJ2-4,TRBV7-2,NA
TGTGCCAGCAGTTCTACAGGGGGCAGCCCGGGTGAGCAGTTCTTC,CASSSTGGSPGEQFF,TRBD1,TRBJ2-1,TRBV11-2,large
TGTGCCAGCAGCCTGAGAGGGTTCTCCGGGACAGGGGGCTACGAGCAGTACTTC,CASSLRGFSGTGGYEQYF,TRBD1,TRBJ2-7,TRBV9,NA
TGTGCCAGCAGCCAACAACCGGCGGGGGTCTACGAGCAGTACTTC,CASSQQPAGVYEQYF,TRBD2,TRBJ2-7,TRBV4-2,NA
TGCGCCAGCAGCTTGGCAGGGTTTTCCGACATTCAGTACTTC,CASSLAGFSDIQYF,NA,TRBJ2-4,TRBV5-1,NA
TGCGCCAGCAGCCGAGGACAGGGGGCATACACTGAAGCTTTCTTT,CASSRGQGAYTEAFF,TRBD1,TRBJ1-1,TRBV4-1,medium-sized
TGTGCCAGCAGCTTGCTAATTATGAACACTGAAGCTTTCTTT,CASSLLIMNTEAFF,NA,TRBJ1-1,TRBV5-6,NA
TGCGCCAGCAGCTTGGGGGCAGGGGGCCACTTTGGAGAGACCCAGTACTTC,CASSLGAGGHFGETQYF,TRBD1,TRBJ2-5,TRBV5-1,NA
TGTGCCAGCAGCCCAGGCCTAGCGGGAGGTGGGCAAGAGACCCAGTACTTC,CASSPGLAGGGQETQYF,TRBD2,TRBJ2-5,TRBV5-4,NA
TGTGCCAGCAGCTTAGCCGGGCAGCCGGGACAGGGAGGCAATGAGCAGTTCTTC,CASSLAGQPGQGGNEQFF,TRBD1,TRBJ2-1,TRBV7-6,few
TGCAGCATCCGGGACTCTGGAAACACCATATATTTT,CSIRDSGNTIYF,NA,TRBJ1-3,TRBV29-1,NA
TGTGCCAGCAGCCAGGGGCATGGCTACACCTTC,CASSQGHGYTF,NA,TRBJ1-2,TRBV11-2,many
TGCGCCAGCAGCTTGGATAGCGGGGGGATTACAGATACGCAGTATTTT,CASSLDSGGITDTQYF,TRBD2,TRBJ2-3,TRBV5-1,NA
TGTGCCAGCAGGGGCTGGGCATTGAGCTATGGCTACACCTTC,CASRGWALSYGYTF,NA,TRBJ1-2,TRBV2,NA
TGTGCCAGCAGCCCACAGGGGGGGTCCTCGGGCGAGCAGTACTTC,CASSPQGGSSGEQYF,NA,TRBJ2-7,TRBV6-5,NA
TGTGCCAGCAGCCAATGGGGACAGGGGGTTTACGAGCAGTACTTC,CASSQWGQGVYEQYF,TRBD1,TRBJ2-7,TRBV28,NA
TGTGCCAGCGCATTACAGGGCACCTCACCCCTCCACTTT,CASALQGTSPLHF,NA,TRBJ1-6,TRBV7-8,few
TGTGCCAGCAGTGAATTTCAGGGGGCTTTTGGACTGTTTTTT,CASSEFQGAFGLFF,TRBD1,TRBJ1-4,TRBV25-1,NA
TGTGCCAGCAGTGAAGTGGTAGGACTGCCCCAGCATTTT,CASSEVVGLPQHF,NA,TRBJ1-5,TRBV6-1,NA
TGTGCCAGCAGCTTACGACTAGCGGGCCGTTACGAGCAGTACTTC,CASSLRLAGRYEQYF,TRBD2,TRBJ2-7,TRBV5-4,NA
TGTGCCAGCAGCCCAGGACTAGCGGGGACCGGGGAGCTGTTTTTT,CASSPGLAGTGELFF,TRBD2,TRBJ2-2,TRBV7-2,NA
TGTGCCAGCAGTTACGTAGGGACTAGCGGGTCAAATGAGCAGTTCTTC,CASSYVGTSGSNEQFF,TRBD2,TRBJ2-1,TRBV6-5,NA
TGCGCCAGCAGCCAAGATCCCAGGGTAGAAAATCAGCCCCAGCATTTT,CASSQDPRVENQPQHF,NA,TRBJ1-5,TRBV4-3,NA
TGTGCCAGCAGCCCCGCCGCAGGGGCCAGGAGCTCCTACGAGCAGTACTTC,CASSPAAGARSSYEQYF,NA,TRBJ2-7,TRBV7-8,NA
TGCGCCAGCAGCTTGGCTAGCGGGAGTCTAGATACGCAGTATTTT,CASSLASGSLDTQYF,TRBD2,TRBJ2-3,TRBV5-1,NA
TGCGCCAGCAGCGGGGACAACACAGATACGCAGTATTTT,CASSGDNTDTQYF,NA,TRBJ2-3,TRBV5-1,NA
TGTGCCAGCAGCTTAGGCACTAGGGAGCAGTACTTC,CASSLGTREQYF,NA,TRBJ2-7,TRBV7-8,once
TGCAGTGGCTCGCGGGAGTATGGCTACACCTTC,CSGSREYGYTF,NA,TRBJ1-2,TRBV20-1,NA
TGTGCCAGCAGCTCCCGACGAGGGAGCTCCTACAATGAGCAGTTCTTC,CASSSRRGSSYNEQFF,NA,TRBJ2-1,TRBV11-2,NA
TGTGCCAGCAAGCCCCGGGACACGGAGACCCAGTACTTC,CASKPRDTETQYF,NA,TRBJ2-5,TRBV6-5,NA
TGTGCCAGTAGTATGGGCTACCTAACCAGCCTCAGCTCCTACAATGAGCAGTTCTTC,CASSMGYLTSLSSYNEQFF,NA,TRBJ2-1,TRBV19,NA
TGTGCCAGCAGCCCGACAGGGCGCGGGGCCAACGTCCTGACTTTC,CASSPTGRGANVLTF,TRBD1,TRBJ2-6,TRBV4-2,NA
TGTGCCAGCAGCCAAGATGAAGCGGGAGGTCCCTCCTACGAGCAGTACTTC,CASSQDEAGGPSYEQYF,TRBD2,TRBJ2-7,TRBV4-2,once
TGTGCCAGCAGTTTCCGGGGGGCGACCGAGCAGTACTTC,CASSFRGATEQYF,NA,TRBJ2-7,TRBV28,NA
TGTGCCAGCAGTGCTCGGGCAGGGGTGAGCACTGAAGCTTTCTTT,CASSARAGVSTEAFF,NA,TRBJ1-1,TRBV2,NA
TGTGCCAGCAGCTGGAGGCAGGGAGGGGGCGGGGAGCTGTTTTTT,CASSWRQGGGGELFF,NA,TRBJ2-2,TRBV7-2,NA
TGTGCCAGCAGCTTAAACAGGGGAACCTATGGCTACACCTTC,CASSLNRGTYGYTF,TRBD1,TRBJ1-2,TRBV5-6,NA
TGCGCCAGCAGCCCAATGCACAGGGGGGACTATGGCTACACCTTC,CASSPMHRGDYGYTF,TRBD1,TRBJ1-2,TRBV4-1,NA
TGTGCCAGCAGTACCCTCCGGACAGGGTTGAACTACGAGCAGTACTTC,CASSTLRTGLNYEQYF,TRBD1,TRBJ2-7,TRBV6-6,once
TGTGCCAGCAGTGAATGGCCAGGGGCGAATTCACCCCTCCACTTT,CASSEWPGANSPLHF,NA,TRBJ1-6,TRBV6-4,NA
TGTGCCAGCAGTCCGACTAGCGGCTCCTACAATGAGCAGTTCTTC,CASSPTSGSYNEQFF,TRBD2,TRBJ2-1,TRBV6-6,NA
TGTGCCAGCAGTGAACGGACAGGGCTAGGCTACACCTTC,CASSERTGLGYTF,TRBD1,TRBJ1-2,TRBV6-1,NA
TGTGCCAGCAGCTTGGACTGGGAGACCCAGTACTTC,CASSLDWETQYF,NA,TRBJ2-5,TRBV5-4,NA
TGTGCCAGCAGCAGGGTTGCAACTAATGAAAAACTGTTTTTT,CASSRVATNEKLFF,NA,TRBJ1-4,TRBV25-1,NA
TGTGCCAGCAGTGAAACAGGGGGGAATCAGCCCCAGCATTTT,CASSETGGNQPQHF,TRBD1,TRBJ1-5,TRBV6-1,NA
TGCGCCAGCAGCCGGGACAGGGCGAACACTGAAGCTTTCTTT,CASSRDRANTEAFF,TRBD1,TRBJ1-1,TRBV5-1,NA
TGTGCCAGCAGTTTACGGGGACACCGTTTAGGCGGCTACACCTTC,CASSLRGHRLGGYTF,NA,TRBJ1-2,TRBV28,few
TGTGCCAGCAGCCCAACTAGCGGGAGCGTCGAGCAGTACTTC,CASSPTSGSVEQYF,TRBD2,TRBJ2-7,TRBV4-2,once
TGCAGCGTCATTAACAGGAACTATGGCTACACCTTC,CSVINRNYGYTF,NA,TRBJ1-2,TRBV29-1,NA
TGTGCCAGCAGCTTTACAGGGGGGAATTACGAGCAGTACTTC,CASSFTGGNYEQYF,TRBD1,TRBJ2-7,TRBV7-8,NA
TGCGCCAGCACCTGGGGGGGCCCGGGGAACACCATATATTTT,CASTWGGPGNTIYF,NA,TRBJ1-3,TRBV5-1,few
TGTGCCAGCAGGCTCGGGAACACTGAAGCTTTCTTT,CASRLGNTEAFF,NA,TRBJ1-1,TRBV7-9,NA